Below, one T cell receptor (beta chain) is given with its context. The target antigen is unknown. CDR1 is LNHDA and CDR2 is SQIVND in the germline V gene (reference sequence). The CDR3 runs to 15 residues. The V gene end was trimmed by 3 bases and the J gene end by 3 bases; junction bases not matched to a gene: 6. This entry comes from a study of immune evolution from preneoplasia to lung adenocarcinoma. Overall study findings and caveats: Clonality was highest in normal lung, lower in later-stage lesions apparently. KRAS-mutant nodules had the highest T cell clonality.

Patients had resection in Japan or China between the mid-2010s and the late 2010s. Histologic diagnosis was independently verified by two lung pathologists. Sequencing was performed with immunoSEQ multiplex PCR; in TCRdb, only in-frame clones are kept and a portion is missing. Among 14,000 to 15,000 clones, 70% to 85% were seen once, and the ten largest hold 2.5% to 3%. The chain recombines TRBV19 with TRBJ2-3, with TRBD1 matching over 7 bases. Input material: FFPE minimally invasive lung adenocarcinoma tissue. The receptor comes from a person between 55 and 80 years old with lung adenocarcinoma. The CDR3 nucleotides are TGTGCCAGTAGTATTCTGACAGGGATGACAGATACGCAGTATTTT. Protein sequence: CASSILTGMTDTQYF.